This T cell receptor beta chain is drawn from a study of CD8 T cells in Susac syndrome. This clonotype appeared once. Its antigen is undetermined. Study-wide results and limits: The study admitted that it had a relatively small number of individuals in its TCR sequencing and HLA analysis.

Roughly 0.45 to 1 ug RNA was reverse transcribed with random hexamers. Amplification of TCR beta CDR3 spanned 54 Vbeta and 13 Jbeta via immunoSEQ multiplex PCR. TCRdb re-called the immunoSEQ multiplex PCR reads through MiXCR, storing one row per CDR3 protein. Of some 180,000 distinct CDR3 sequences listed, 90% to 95% are singletons. Sequencing of TCR beta was carried out in blood CD8+ and CD4+ T cells. The ends lost 4 bases at V and 4 bases at J; junction bases unmatched: 7. The CDR3 is 16 residues long. CDR1 and CDR2 from the germline V gene are SGHAT and FQNNGV. The sequenced material came from CD4+ T cells from PBMCs. The gene calls are TRBV11-2 and TRBJ2-1, with 10 bases identical to TRBD2. The receptor comes from a human donor with Susac syndrome. The chain's CDR3 is CASSSPSGRLYNEQFF. DNA of the CDR3: TGTGCCAGCAGCTCCCCTAGCGGGAGACTTTACAATGAGCAGTTCTTC. The full variable domain, its missing parts supplied by reference TRBV11-2 and TRBJ2-1, is EAGVAQSPRYKIIEKRQSVAFWCNPISGHATLYWYQQILGQGPKLLIQFQNNGVVDDSQLPKDRFSAERLKGVDSTLKIQPAKLEDSAVYLCASSSPSGRLYNEQFFGPGTRLTVL.